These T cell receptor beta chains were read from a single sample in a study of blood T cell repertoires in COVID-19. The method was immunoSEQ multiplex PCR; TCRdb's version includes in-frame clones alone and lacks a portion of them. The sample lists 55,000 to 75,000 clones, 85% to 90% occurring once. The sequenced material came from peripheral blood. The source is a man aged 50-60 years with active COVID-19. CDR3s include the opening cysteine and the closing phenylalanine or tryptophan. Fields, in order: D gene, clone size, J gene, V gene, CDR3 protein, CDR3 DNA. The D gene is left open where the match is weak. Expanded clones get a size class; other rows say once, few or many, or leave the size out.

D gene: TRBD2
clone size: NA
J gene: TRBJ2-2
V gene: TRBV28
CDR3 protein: CASSSPGLAGTGELFF
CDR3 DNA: TGTGCCAGCAGTTCTCCGGGACTAGCGGGCACCGGGGAGCTGTTTTTT

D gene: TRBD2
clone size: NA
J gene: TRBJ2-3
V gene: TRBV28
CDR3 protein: CASSTRTSGGLDTQYF
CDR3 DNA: TGTGCCAGCAGCACTCGGACTAGCGGGGGGTTAGATACGCAGTATTTT

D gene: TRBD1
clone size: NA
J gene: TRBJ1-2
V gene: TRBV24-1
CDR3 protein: CATSDAGQLNYGYTF
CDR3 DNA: TGTGCCACCAGTGATGCGGGACAGCTTAACTATGGCTACACCTTC

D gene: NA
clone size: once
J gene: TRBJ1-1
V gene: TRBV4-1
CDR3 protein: CASSQDFLVGARVNTEAFF
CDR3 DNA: TGCGCCAGCAGCCAAGATTTTCTAGTGGGGGCGCGGGTGAACACTGAAGCTTTCTTT

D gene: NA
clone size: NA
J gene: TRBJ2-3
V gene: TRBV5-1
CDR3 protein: CASSLTGVKTDTQYF
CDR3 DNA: TGCGCCAGCAGCTTGACGGGGGTAAAAACAGATACGCAGTATTTT

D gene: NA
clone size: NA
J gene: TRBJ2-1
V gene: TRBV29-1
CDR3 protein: CSVEAGQGGSYNEQFF
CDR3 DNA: TGCAGCGTTGAAGCCGGGCAGGGGGGCTCCTACAATGAGCAGTTCTTC

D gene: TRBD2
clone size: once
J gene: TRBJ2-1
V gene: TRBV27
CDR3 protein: CASSPNSGGDNEQFF
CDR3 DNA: TGTGCCAGCAGTCCCAATAGCGGGGGAGACAATGAGCAGTTCTTC

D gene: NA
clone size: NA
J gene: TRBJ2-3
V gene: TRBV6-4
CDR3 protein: CASSDAPGQPDTQYF
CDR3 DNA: TGTGCCAGCAGTGACGCCCCGGGACAACCAGATACGCAGTATTTT

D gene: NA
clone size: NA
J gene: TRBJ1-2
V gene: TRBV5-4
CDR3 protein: CASSFIWPDSVYGYTF
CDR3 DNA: TGTGCCAGCAGCTTTATCTGGCCCGACAGCGTATATGGCTACACCTTC

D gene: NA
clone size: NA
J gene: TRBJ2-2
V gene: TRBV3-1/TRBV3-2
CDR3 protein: CASSPHRTGELFF
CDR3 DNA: TGTGCCAGCAGCCCACACAGGACCGGGGAGCTGTTTTTT